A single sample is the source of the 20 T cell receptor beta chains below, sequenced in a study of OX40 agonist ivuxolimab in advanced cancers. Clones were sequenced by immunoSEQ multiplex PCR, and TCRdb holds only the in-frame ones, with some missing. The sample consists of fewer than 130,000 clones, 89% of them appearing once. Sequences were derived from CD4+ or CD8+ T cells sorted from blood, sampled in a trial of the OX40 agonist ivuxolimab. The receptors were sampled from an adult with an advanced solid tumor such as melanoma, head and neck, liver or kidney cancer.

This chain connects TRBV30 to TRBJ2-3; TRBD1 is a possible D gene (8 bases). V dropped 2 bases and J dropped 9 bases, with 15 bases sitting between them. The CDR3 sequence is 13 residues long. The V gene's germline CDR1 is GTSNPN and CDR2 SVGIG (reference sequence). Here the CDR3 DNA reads TGTGCCTGGAGTCCTTACAGGGGGGGGACGCAGTATTTT. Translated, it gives CAWSPYRGGTQYF. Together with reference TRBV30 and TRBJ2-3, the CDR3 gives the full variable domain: SQTIHQWPATLVQPVGSPLSLECTVEGTSNPNLYWYRQAAGRGLQLLFYSVGIGQISSEVPQNLSASRPQDRQFILSSKKLLLSDSGFYLCAWSPYRGGTQYFGPGTRLTVL.

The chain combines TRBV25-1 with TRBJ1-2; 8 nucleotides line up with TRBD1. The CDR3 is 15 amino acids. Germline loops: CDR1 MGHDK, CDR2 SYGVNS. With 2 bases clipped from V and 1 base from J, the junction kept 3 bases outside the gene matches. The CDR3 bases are TGTGCCAGCAGTGAACAAGACAGGGGTAACTATGGCTACACCTTC. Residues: CASSEQDRGNYGYTF.

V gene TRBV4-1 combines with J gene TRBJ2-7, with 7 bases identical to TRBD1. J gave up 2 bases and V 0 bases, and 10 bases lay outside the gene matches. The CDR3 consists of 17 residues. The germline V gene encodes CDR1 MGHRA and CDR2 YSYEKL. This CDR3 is CASSQDLISGQTYEQYF. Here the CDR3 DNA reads TGCGCCAGCAGCCAAGATTTGATCTCGGGACAGACCTACGAGCAGTACTTC.

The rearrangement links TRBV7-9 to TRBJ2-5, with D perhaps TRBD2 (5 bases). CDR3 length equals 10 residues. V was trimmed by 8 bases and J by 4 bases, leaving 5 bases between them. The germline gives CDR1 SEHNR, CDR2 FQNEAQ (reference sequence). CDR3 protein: CASGRETQYF. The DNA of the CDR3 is TGTGCCAGCGGGAGAGAGACCCAGTACTTC. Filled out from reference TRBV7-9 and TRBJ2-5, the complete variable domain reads DTGVSQNPRHKITKRGQNVTFRCDPISEHNRLYWYRQTLGQGPEFLTYFQNEAQLEKSRLLSDRFSAERPKGSFSTLEIQRTEQGDSAMYLCASGRETQYFGPGTRLLVL.

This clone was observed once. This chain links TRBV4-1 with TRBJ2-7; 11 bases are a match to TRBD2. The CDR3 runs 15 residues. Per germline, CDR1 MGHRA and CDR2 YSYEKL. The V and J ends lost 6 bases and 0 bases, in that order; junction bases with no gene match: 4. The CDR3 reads CASSRSGGDSYEQYF. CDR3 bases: TGCGCCAGCAGTCGTAGCGGGGGGGACTCCTACGAGCAGTACTTC.

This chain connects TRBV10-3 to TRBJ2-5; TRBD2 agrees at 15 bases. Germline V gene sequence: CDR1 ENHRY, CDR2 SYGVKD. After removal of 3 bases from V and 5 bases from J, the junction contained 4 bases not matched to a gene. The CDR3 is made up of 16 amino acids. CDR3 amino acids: CAISDRTSGRDETQYF. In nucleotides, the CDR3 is TGTGCCATCAGTGACCGGACTAGCGGGAGGGATGAGACCCAGTACTTC.

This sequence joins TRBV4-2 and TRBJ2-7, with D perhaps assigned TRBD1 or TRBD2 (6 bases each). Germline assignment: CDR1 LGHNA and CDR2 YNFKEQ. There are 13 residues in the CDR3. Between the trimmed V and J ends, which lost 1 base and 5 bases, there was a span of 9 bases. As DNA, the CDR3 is TGTGCCAGCAGCCAAGTCGGGGGCGACGAGCAGTACTTC. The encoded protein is CASSQVGGDEQYF.

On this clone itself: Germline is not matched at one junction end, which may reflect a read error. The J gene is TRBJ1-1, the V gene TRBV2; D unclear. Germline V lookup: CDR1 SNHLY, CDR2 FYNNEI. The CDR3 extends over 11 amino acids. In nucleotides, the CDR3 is TGTGCCAGCAGTCTAGAAAGTGCCCTCGACTTT. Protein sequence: CASSLESALDF. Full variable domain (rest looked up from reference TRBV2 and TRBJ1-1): EPEVTQTPSHQVTQMGQEVILRCVPISNHLYFYWYRQILGQKVEFLVSFYNNEISEKSEIFDDQFSVERPDGSNFTLKIRSTKLEDSAMYFCASSLESALDFGQGTRLTVV.

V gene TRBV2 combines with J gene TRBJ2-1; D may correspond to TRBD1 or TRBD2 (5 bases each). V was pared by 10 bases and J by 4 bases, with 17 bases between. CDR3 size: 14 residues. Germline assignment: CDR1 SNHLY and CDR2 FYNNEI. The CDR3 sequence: CATSSGADYNEQFF. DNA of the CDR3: TGTGCCACCTCATCCGGGGCAGATTACAATGAGCAGTTCTTC.

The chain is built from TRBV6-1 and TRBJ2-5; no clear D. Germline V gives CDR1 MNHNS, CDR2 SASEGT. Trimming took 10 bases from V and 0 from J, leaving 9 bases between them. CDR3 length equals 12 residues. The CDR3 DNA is TGTGCCACCTCTCCGTACCAAGAGACCCAGTACTTC. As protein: CATSPYQETQYF.

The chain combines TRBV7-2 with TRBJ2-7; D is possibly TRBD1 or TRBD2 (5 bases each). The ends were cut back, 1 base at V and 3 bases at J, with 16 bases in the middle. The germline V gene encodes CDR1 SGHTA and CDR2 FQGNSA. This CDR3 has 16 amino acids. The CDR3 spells CASSLGGDGSIYEQYF. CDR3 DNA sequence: TGTGCCAGCAGCTTAGGTGGGGACGGCAGTATCTACGAGCAGTACTTC.

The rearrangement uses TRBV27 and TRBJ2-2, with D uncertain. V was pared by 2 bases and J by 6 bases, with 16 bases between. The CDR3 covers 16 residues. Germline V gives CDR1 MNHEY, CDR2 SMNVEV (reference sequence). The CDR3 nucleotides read TGTGCCAGCAGTTTAAAGCCGCCGCCTGGACCCGGGGAGCTGTTTTTT. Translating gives CASSLKPPPGPGELFF.

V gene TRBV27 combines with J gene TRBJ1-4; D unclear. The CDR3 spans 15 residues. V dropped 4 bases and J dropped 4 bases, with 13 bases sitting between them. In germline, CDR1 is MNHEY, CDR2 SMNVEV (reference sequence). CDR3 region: CASSSARLLNEKLFF. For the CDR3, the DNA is TGTGCCAGCAGTTCGGCGCGGCTGCTTAATGAAAAACTGTTTTTT. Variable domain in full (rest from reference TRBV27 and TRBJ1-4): EAQVTQNPRYLITVTGKKLTVTCSQNMNHEYMSWYRQDPGLGLRQIYYSMNVEVTDKGDVPEGYKVSRKEKRNFPLILESPSPNQTSLYFCASSSARLLNEKLFFGSGTQLSVL.

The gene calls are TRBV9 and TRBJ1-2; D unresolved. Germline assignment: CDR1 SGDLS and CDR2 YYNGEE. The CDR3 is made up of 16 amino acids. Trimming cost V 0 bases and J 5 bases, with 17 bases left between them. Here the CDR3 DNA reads TGTGCCAGCAGCGTAGGAACCCCAGGCCGAGTTTATGGCTACACCTTC. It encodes CASSVGTPGRVYGYTF.

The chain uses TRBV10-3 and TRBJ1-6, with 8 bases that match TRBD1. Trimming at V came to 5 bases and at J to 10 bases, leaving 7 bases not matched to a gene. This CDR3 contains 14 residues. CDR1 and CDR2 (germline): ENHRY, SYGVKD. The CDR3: CAISLQGEGSPLHF. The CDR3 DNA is TGTGCCATCAGTCTACAGGGGGAAGGGTCACCCCTCCACTTT.

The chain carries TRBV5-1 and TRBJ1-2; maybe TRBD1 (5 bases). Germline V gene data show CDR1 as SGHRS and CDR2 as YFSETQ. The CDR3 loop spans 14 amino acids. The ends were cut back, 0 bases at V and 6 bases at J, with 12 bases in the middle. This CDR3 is CASSLEQAPHGYTF. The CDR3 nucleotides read TGCGCCAGCAGCTTGGAACAGGCTCCCCATGGCTACACCTTC.

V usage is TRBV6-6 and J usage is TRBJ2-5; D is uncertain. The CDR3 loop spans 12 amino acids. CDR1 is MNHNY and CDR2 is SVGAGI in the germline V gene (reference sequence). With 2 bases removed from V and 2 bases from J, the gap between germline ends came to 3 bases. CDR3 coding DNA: TGTGCCAGCAGTTACGTTCAAGAGACCCAGTACTTC. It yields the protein CASSYVQETQYF.

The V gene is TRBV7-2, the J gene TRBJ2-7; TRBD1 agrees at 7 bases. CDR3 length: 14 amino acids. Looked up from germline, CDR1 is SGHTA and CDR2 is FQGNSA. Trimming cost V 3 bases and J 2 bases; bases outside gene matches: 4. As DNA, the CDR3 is TGTGCCAGCAGCTTGGGACAGCTGGCCTACGAGCAGTACTTC. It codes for CASSLGQLAYEQYF.

For the CDR3, the DNA is TGTGCCAGCAGTTACTCGGGGCGTGGAAACACCATATATTTT. Translating gives CASSYSGRGNTIYF. V and J are TRBV6-5 and TRBJ1-3; TRBD1 is a possible D gene (5 bases). V lost 0 bases and J 3 bases, leaving 6 bases between the germline ends. Germline CDR1 MNHEY, CDR2 SVGAGI. This CDR3 has 14 residues.

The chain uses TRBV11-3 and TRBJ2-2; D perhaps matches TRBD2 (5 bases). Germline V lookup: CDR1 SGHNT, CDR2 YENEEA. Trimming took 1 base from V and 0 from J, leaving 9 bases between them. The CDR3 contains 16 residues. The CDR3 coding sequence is TGTGCCAGCAGCTTAGGGTCCGGGGCGAACACCGGGGAGCTGTTTTTT. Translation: CASSLGSGANTGELFF. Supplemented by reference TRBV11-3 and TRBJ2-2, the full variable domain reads EAGVVQSPRYKIIEKKQPVAFWCNPISGHNTLYWYLQNLGQGPELLIRYENEEAVDDSQLPKDRFSAERLKGVDSTLKIQPAELGDSAVYLCASSLGSGANTGELFFGEGSRLTVL.